This entry describes one TCR beta chain. No antigen is known for it. The Oncomine TCR Beta short-read assay sequenced DNA from cultured CD4+ T cells. TCRdb passed the PCR reads through MiXCR, listing each CDR3 protein once. The sample contains roughly 12,000 distinct CDR3 sequences, approximately 53% of which appear only once. The treatment denotes: approximately 10-day PBMC culture with coronavirus spike peptide pools or control peptides (ViraFEST assay). Under the ViraFEST approach, antigen-specific T cells were expanded with peptide pools and TCRs subsequently sequenced. This CDR3 region has 16 residues. Germline lookup yields CDR1 SEHNR and CDR2 FQNEAQ (reference sequence). Trimming removed 5 bases from V and 2 bases from J; junction bases left unmatched: 9. This specimen belongs to a study of vaccination and CD4 T cells after COVID-19.

The clonotype comes from a human donor who had recovered from COVID-19. The V gene is TRBV7-9, the J gene TRBJ2-5; TRBD2 matches at 9 bases. The sample taken for sequencing was CD4+ T cells from blood, cultured in vitro. The CDR3 sequence: CASSLGLASLQETQYF. CDR3 coding DNA: TGTGCCAGCAGCCTTGGACTAGCGTCCCTACAAGAGACCCAGTACTTC.